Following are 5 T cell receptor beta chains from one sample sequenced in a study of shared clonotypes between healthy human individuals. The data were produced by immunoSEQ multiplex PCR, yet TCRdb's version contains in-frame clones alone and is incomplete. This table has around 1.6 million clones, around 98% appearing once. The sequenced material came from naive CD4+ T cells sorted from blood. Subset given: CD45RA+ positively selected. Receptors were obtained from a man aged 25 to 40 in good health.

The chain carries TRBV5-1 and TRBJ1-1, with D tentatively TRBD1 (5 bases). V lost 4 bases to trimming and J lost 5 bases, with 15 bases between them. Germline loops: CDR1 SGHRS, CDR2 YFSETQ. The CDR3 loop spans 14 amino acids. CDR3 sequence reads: CASSPGTMRTEAFF. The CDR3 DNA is TGCGCCAGCAGCCCTGGGACTATGAGGACTGAAGCTTTCTTT.

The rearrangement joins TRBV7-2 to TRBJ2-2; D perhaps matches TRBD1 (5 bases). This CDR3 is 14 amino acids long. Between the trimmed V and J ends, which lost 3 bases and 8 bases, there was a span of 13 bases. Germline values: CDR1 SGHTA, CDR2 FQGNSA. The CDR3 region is CASSLWVRAGELFF. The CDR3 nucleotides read TGTGCCAGCAGCTTGTGGGTCAGGGCTGGGGAGCTGTTTTTT.

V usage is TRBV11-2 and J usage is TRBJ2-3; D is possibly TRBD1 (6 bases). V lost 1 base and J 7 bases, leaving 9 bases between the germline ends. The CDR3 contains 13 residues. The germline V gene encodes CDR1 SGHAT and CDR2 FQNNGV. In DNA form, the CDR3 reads TGTGCCAGCAGCTTAGTGGGGGCTAATACGCAGTATTTT. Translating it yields CASSLVGANTQYF.

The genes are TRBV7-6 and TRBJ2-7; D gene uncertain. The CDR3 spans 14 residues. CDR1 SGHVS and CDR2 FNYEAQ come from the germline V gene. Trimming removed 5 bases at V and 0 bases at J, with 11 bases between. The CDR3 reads CASSPKDGSYEQYF. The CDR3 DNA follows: TGTGCCAGCAGCCCGAAGGACGGCTCCTACGAGCAGTACTTC.

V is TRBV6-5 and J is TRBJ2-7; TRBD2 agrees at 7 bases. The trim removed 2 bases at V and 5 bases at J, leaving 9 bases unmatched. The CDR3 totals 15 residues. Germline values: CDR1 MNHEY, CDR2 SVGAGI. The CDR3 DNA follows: TGTGCCAGCAGTTACGACGGACTAGTTGACGACGAGCAGTACTTC. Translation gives CASSYDGLVDDEQYF.